This TCR beta chain was profiled in a study of blood T cell repertoires in COVID-19. Across the whole study: The United States, Italy and Spain were the sources of the acute and convalescent COVID-19 samples.

Patients from Seattle were sampled longitudinally, starting during active infection. In the study's own analysis: Reference gene primer amplification yielded estimated nucleated cell counts. Repertoires were generated with immunoSEQ multiplex PCR, while TCRdb's copy carries only in-frame clones and drops some. The V and J calls and clone size were taken over from that table, and D and trimming were inferred from the DNA. The data hold some 100,000 clones, with about 74% observed a single time. The trim removed 4 bases at V and 5 bases at J, leaving 15 bases unmatched. The CDR3 is 17 amino acids. Germline CDR1 and CDR2: SGDLS and YYNGEE.

Sequences were obtained from peripheral blood. The chain combines TRBV9 with TRBJ1-2; TRBD1 agrees at 9 bases. This receptor was identified in a man between 65 and 85 years old with COVID-19, enrolled during active disease. The CDR3 bases are TGTGCCAGCAGCCCCGGGACAGGGATTACCGCGGGGTATGGCTACACCTTC. Amino acids: CASSPGTGITAGYGYTF. Full variable domain (outside the CDR3, taken from reference TRBV9 and TRBJ1-2): DSGVTQTPKHLITATGQRVTLRCSPRSGDLSVYWYQQSLDQGLQFLIQYYNGEERAKGNILERFSAQQFPDLHSELNLSSLELGDSALYFCASSPGTGITAGYGYTFGSGTRLTVV.